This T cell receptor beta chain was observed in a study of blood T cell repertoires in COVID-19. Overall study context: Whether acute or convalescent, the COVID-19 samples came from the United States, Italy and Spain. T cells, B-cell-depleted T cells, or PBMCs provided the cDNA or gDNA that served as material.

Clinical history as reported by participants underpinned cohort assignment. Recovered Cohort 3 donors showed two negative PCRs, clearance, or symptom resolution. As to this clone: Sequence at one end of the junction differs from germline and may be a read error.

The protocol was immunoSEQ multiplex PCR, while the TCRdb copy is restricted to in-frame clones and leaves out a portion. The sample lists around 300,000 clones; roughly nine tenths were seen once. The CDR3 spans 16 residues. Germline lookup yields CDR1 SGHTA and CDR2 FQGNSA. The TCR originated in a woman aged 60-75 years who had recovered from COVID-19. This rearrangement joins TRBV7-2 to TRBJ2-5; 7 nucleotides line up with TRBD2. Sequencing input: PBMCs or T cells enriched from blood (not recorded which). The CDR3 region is CASSLVASGPQETQYF. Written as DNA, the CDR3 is TGTGCCAGCAGTTTAGTGGCTAGCGGTCCCCAAGAGACCCAGTACTTC.